The text below deals with one T cell receptor (beta chain). V was clipped by 3 bases and J by 2 bases; unmatched bases: 11. The CDR3 covers 16 residues. Germline lookup yields CDR1 GTSNPN and CDR2 SVGIG (reference sequence). These data are taken from a study of shared clonotypes between healthy human individuals. CD45RO-negative CD8 cells positively selected for CCR7 made up the naive population, which excluded terminally differentiated effector memory CD45RA+ cells. Measured with immunoSEQ multiplex PCR; TCRdb has only the in-frame clones, and not every one. Of about 600,000 clones listed, 95% to 98% are singletons.

This chain joins TRBV30 and TRBJ2-7, with 9 nucleotides matching TRBD1. What was sequenced was naive CD8+ T cells sorted from blood. The receptor was isolated from a man aged 25-40 years in good health. The CDR3 spells CAWSPLRDRDPYEQYF. CDR3 sequence (DNA): TGTGCCTGGAGCCCGCTCCGGGACAGGGATCCCTACGAGCAGTACTTC.